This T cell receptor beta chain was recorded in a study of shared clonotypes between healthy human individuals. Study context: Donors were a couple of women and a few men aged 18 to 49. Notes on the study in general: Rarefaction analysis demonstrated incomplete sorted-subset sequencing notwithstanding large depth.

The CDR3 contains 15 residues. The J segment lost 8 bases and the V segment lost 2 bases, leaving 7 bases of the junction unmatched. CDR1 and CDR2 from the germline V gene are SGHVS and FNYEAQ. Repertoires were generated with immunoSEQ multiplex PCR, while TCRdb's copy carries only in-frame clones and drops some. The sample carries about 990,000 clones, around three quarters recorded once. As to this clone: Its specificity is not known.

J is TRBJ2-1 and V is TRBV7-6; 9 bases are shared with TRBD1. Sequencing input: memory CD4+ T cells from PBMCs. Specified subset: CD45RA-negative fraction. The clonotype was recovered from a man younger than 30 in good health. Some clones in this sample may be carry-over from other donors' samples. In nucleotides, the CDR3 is TGTGCCAGCAGCTTATACGGGACAGGGCCATATGAGCAGTTCTTC. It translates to CASSLYGTGPYEQFF.